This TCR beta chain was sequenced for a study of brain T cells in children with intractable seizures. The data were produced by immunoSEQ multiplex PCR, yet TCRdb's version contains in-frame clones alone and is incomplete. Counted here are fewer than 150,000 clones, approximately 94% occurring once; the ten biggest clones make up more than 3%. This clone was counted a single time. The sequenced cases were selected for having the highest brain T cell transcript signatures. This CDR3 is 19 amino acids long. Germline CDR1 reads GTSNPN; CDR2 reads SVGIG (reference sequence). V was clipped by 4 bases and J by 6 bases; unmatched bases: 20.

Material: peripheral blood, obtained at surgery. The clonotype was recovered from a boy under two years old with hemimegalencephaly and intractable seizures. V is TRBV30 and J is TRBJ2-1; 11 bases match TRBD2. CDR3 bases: TGTGCCTGGACCCCCGGGACTAGCGGCAGTTTAGGGAGATTCAATGAGCAGTTCTTC. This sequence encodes CAWTPGTSGSLGRFNEQFF.